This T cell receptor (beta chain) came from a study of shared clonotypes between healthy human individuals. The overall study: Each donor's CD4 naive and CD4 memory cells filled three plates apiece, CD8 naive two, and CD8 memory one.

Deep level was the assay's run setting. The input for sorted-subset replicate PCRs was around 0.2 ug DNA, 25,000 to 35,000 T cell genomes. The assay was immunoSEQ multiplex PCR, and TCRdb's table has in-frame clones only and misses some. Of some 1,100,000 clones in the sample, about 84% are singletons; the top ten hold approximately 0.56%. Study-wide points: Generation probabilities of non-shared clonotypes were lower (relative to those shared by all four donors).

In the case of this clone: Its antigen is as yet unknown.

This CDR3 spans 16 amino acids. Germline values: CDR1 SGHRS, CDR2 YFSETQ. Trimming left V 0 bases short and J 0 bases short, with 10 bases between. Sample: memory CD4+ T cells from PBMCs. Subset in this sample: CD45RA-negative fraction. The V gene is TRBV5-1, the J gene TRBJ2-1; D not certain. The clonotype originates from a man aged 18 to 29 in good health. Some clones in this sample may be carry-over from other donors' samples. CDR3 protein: CASSLAGELSYNEQFF. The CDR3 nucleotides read TGCGCCAGCAGCTTGGCCGGTGAACTCTCCTACAATGAGCAGTTCTTC.